A single T cell receptor beta chain is shown here with its context. This sample was taken from a study of PD-1 blockade in classical Hodgkin lymphoma. V was pared by 3 bases and J by 8 bases, with 8 bases between. CDR1 is SGHDT, CDR2 YYEEEE, per germline. There are 11 residues in the CDR3. Time point: newly diagnosed, previously untreated cHL patient sample. Negative magnetic selection isolated CD4+ T cells from thawed PBMCs. The repertoire was sequenced with immunoSEQ multiplex PCR; TCRdb's copy has only in-frame clones and lacks some. The table shows fewer than 40,000 clones, with more than 85% occurring only once.

The material sequenced was CD4+ T cells from blood. The receptor was derived from a human donor with classical Hodgkin lymphoma. This rearrangement joins TRBV5-6 to TRBJ1-1; D perhaps matches TRBD1 (6 bases). The CDR3 DNA sequence: TGTGCCAGCAGCTACGACAGGGAAGCTTTCTTT. This sequence encodes CASSYDREAFF. The complete variable domain, with remaining parts taken from reference TRBV5-6 and TRBJ1-1, reads DAGVTQSPTHLIKTRGQQVTLRCSPKSGHDTVSWYQQALGQGPQFIFQYYEEEERQRGNFPDRFSGHQFPNYSSELNVNALLLGDSALYLCASSYDREAFFGQGTRLTVV.